Reported below is one T cell receptor (beta chain). V shed 6 bases and J 4 bases; nucleotides not matched to a gene: 8. The CDR3 is made up of 14 amino acids. Germline CDR1 is LNHDA and CDR2 is SQIVND (reference sequence). The data were obtained in a study of blood T cell repertoires in COVID-19. Repertoires were generated with immunoSEQ multiplex PCR, while TCRdb's copy carries only in-frame clones and drops some. The sample consists of just over 300,000 clones, 85% to 90% of them appearing once. Recruits, aged about 18 to 89 years, lived in 20 to 30 US areas. Cohort 3 donors were reported recovered after two negative PCRs, clearance, or symptom resolution.

The sequenced sample was PBMCs or T cells enriched from blood (not recorded which). This chain connects TRBV19 to TRBJ2-5, with 7 bases identical to TRBD1. The TCR sequence derives from a man aged 25-45 years who had recovered from COVID-19. The CDR3 protein is CASSIRGTPETQYF. The DNA for the CDR3 is TGTGCCAGTAGCATCAGGGGGACCCCAGAGACCCAGTACTTC.